This TCR beta chain was obtained from a study of T cell repertoires in cytomegalovirus infection. Study in general: The authors relied on CMV epitopes, both recently identified HLA-C-restricted and well-studied HLA-B-restricted. An indication of both CMV infection and matching HLA type came from public TCR beta signatures.

This CDR3 has 14 residues. Trimming took off 10 bases at V and 4 bases at J, with 14 bases between the two ends. CDR1 SGHTA and CDR2 FQGNSA come from the germline V gene. This clonotype has ten or more counts. The antigen remains unidentified. TCRdb analysed the reads with MiXCR anew, one entry per CDR3 protein. The sample has a few hundred thousand distinct CDR3 sequences; approximately 30% are singletons. Findings and limits, study-wide: Carriers of CMV plus the relevant HLA were identified by cumulative public TCR beta family frequency. Ex vivo responses were dominated by HLA-C-restricted CMV-specific TCR beta clonotypes.

This chain connects TRBV7-2 to TRBJ2-6; D is unresolved. The sequence derives from a human donor in good health (CMV status not recorded). Some clones in this sample may be carry-over from other donors' samples. The specimen comprised cultured PBMCs, sampled from culture after CMV antigen stimulation. CDR3 region: CATLFQVGANVLTF. DNA for the CDR3: TGTGCCACCCTATTTCAGGTGGGGGCCAACGTCCTGACTTTC.